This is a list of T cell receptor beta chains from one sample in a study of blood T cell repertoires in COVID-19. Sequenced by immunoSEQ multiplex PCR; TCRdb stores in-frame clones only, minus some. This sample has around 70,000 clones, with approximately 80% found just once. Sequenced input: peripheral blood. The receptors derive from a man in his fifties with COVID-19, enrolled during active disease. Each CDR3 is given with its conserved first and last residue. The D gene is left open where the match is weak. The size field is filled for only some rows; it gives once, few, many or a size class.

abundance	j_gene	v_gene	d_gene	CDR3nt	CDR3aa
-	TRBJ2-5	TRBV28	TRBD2	TGTGCCAGCAGTTTATCGGGGGGAGGGCCAGAGACCCAGTACTTC	CASSLSGGGPETQYF
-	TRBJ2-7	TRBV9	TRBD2	TGTGCCAGCAGCCGGGGGGGCGGGAGAACCTACGAGCAGTACTTC	CASSRGGGRTYEQYF
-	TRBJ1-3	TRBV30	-	TGTGCCTGGAGTGTAGGGGGGGCTGGAAACACCATATATTTT	CAWSVGGAGNTIYF
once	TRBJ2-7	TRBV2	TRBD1	TGTGCCAGTTCGAGGGACAGGGGTATGGAGTACGAGCAGTACTTC	CASSRDRGMEYEQYF
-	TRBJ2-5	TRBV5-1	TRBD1	TGCGCCAGCAGCCTCGGGGACAGTCAAGAGACCCAGTACTTC	CASSLGDSQETQYF
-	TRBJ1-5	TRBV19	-	TGTGCCAGTGCTTCAATCTCCGGGGGACGGTATCAGCCCCAGCATTTT	CASASISGGRYQPQHF
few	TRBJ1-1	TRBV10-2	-	TGCGCCAGTCGACAGCTCATGAACACTGAAGCTTTCTTT	CASRQLMNTEAFF
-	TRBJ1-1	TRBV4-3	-	TGCGCCAGCAGCCAAGTCACACAGGGGAACACTGAAGCTTTCTTT	CASSQVTQGNTEAFF
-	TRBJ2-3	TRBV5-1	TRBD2	TGCGCCAGCAGCTTCCGGACTAGCGAACGAGATACGCAGTATTTT	CASSFRTSERDTQYF
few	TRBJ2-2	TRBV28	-	TGTGCCAGCAGTCCCCCTTTAGGGGCTAGTCGCACCGGGGAGCTGTTTTTT	CASSPPLGASRTGELFF
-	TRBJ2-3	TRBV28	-	TGTGCCATCAACCAGGGGACCCCTTTCACAGATACGCAGTATTTT	CAINQGTPFTDTQYF
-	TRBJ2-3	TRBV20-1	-	TGCAGTGCTTCCCTTACAGATACGCAGTATTTT	CSASLTDTQYF
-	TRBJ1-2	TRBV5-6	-	TGTGCCAGCAGCCCGGCGGTAAACTATGGCTACACCTTC	CASSPAVNYGYTF
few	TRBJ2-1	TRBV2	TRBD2	TGTGCCAGCAGTCCCGGGACTAGCATCTATGAGCAGTTCTTC	CASSPGTSIYEQFF
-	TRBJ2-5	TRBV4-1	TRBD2	TGCGCCAGCAGCCAAGATAGCGGGGACACATGGGGCCGGTCGGGGGAGACCCAGTACTTC	CASSQDSGDTWGRSGETQYF
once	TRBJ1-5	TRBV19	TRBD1	TGTGCCAGTAGTATTGGGACAGGGGCGAGCAATCAGCCCCAGCATTTT	CASSIGTGASNQPQHF
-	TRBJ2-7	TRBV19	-	TGTGCCAGTAGACGGAAAGGGGGATCCTACGAGCAGTACTTC	CASRRKGGSYEQYF
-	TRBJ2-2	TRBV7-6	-	TGTGCCAGCAGCTTAGGTGGGGCTTCGAACACCGGGGAGCTGTTTTTT	CASSLGGASNTGELFF
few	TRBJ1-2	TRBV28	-	TGTGCCAGCAGTTTGAGGACACTATATGGCTACACCTTC	CASSLRTLYGYTF
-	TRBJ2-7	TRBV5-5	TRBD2	TGTGCCAGCAGCGGCAGGACTAGCGGGAGATACGAGCAGTACTTC	CASSGRTSGRYEQYF
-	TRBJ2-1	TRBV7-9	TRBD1	TGTGCCAGCAGTCAACAGGGGGCACAGGGGGGAGCTGAGCAGTTCTTC	CASSQQGAQGGAEQFF
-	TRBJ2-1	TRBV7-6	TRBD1	TGTGCCAGCAGCTTAGGGACAGGGTTGGGTGAGCAGTTCTTC	CASSLGTGLGEQFF
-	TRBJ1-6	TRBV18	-	TGTGCCAGCTTGGGACAACTGAATTCACCCCTCCACTTT	CASLGQLNSPLHF
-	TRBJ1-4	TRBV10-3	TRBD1	TGTGCCATCAGTCCAACAGGGGGCGAGAATGAAAAACTGTTTTTT	CAISPTGGENEKLFF
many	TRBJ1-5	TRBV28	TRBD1	TGTGCCAGCAGCGCTTCGAATAAGGGGGCCTGGAGCAATCAGCCCCAGCATTTT	CASSASNKGAWSNQPQHF
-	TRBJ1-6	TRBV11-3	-	TGTGCCAGCAGCTTAGGGGGAACAGGGAGACAGAATTCACCCCTCCACTTT	CASSLGGTGRQNSPLHF
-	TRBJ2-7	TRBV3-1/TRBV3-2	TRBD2	TGTGCCAGCAGCCGCAGGACTAGCGGGAGTTACGAGCAGTACTTC	CASSRRTSGSYEQYF